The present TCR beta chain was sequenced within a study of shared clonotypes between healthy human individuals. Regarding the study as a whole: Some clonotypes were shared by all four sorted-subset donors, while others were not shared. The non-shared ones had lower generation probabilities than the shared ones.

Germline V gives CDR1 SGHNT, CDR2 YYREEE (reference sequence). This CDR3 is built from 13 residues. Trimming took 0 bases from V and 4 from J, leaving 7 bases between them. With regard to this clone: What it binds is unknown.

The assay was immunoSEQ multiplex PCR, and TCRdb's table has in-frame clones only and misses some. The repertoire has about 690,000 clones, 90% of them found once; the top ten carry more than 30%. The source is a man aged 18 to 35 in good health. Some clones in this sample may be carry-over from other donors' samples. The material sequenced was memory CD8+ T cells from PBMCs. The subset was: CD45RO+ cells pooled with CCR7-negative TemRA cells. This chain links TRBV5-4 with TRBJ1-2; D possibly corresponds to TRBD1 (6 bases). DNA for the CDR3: TGTGCCAGCAGCTTGGGGGGGGCCTATGGCTACACCTTC. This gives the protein CASSLGGAYGYTF.